These T cell receptor beta chains were read from a single sample in a study of neurological immune-mediated disorders. Using its own MiXCR run on the 5' RACE reads, TCRdb lists one record per CDR3 protein. The sample has 80,000 or so distinct CDR3 sequences; about 9.4% are singletons. Sequenced: PBMCs. The receptors derive from a man aged 45 to 65 in good health. CDR3s include the opening cysteine and the closing phenylalanine or tryptophan. The D gene is left open where the match is weak. Rows may omit the clone size; those that give it use once, few, many or a size class.

CDR3 protein: CASRQNPGTGGTGELFF; CDR3 DNA: TGTGCCAGCAGGCAAAATCCCGGGACAGGGGGCACCGGGGAGCTGTTTTTT; J gene: TRBJ2-2; clone size: many; D gene: TRBD1; V gene: TRBV7-2
CDR3 protein: CASSLMGISGNTIYF; CDR3 DNA: TGTGCCAGCAGCTTGATGGGGATCTCTGGAAACACCATATATTTT; J gene: TRBJ1-3; clone size: many; D gene: -; V gene: TRBV5-5
CDR3 protein: CASSTTGSLVETQYF; CDR3 DNA: TGTGCCAGCAGCACAACCGGGAGCCTAGTGGAGACCCAGTACTTC; J gene: TRBJ2-5; clone size: many; D gene: -; V gene: TRBV7-2
CDR3 protein: CASSSGPSSSNEQFF; CDR3 DNA: TGCGCCAGCAGCTCGGGACCCTCGAGTAGCAATGAGCAGTTCTTC; J gene: TRBJ2-1; clone size: many; D gene: -; V gene: TRBV5-1
CDR3 protein: CASSQGSSSGYTF; CDR3 DNA: TGTGCCAGCAGCCAAGGGTCGAGTAGTGGCTACACCTTC; J gene: TRBJ1-2; clone size: many; D gene: -; V gene: TRBV3-1
CDR3 protein: CASSYSMGVRANFGYTF; CDR3 DNA: TGTGCCAGCAGTTACTCGATGGGCGTAAGGGCTAACTTTGGCTACACCTTC; J gene: TRBJ1-2; clone size: once; D gene: -; V gene: TRBV6-5
CDR3 protein: CASSFQQGNTEAFF; CDR3 DNA: TGCGCCAGCAGCTTCCAACAGGGGAACACTGAAGCTTTCTTT; J gene: TRBJ1-1; clone size: many; D gene: -; V gene: TRBV5-1
CDR3 protein: CSAAPGPVGTYEQYF; CDR3 DNA: TGCAGTGCTGCCCCCGGACCGGTAGGAACCTACGAGCAGTACTTC; J gene: TRBJ2-7; clone size: few; D gene: -; V gene: TRBV20-1
CDR3 protein: CASSPSSHTDTQYF; CDR3 DNA: TGTGCCAGCTCACCATCTTCACACACGGATACGCAGTATTTT; J gene: TRBJ2-3; clone size: many; D gene: -; V gene: TRBV18
CDR3 protein: CASSYVQRQPYNEQFF; CDR3 DNA: TGTGCCAGCAGTTACGTACAAAGACAGCCCTACAATGAGCAGTTCTTC; J gene: TRBJ2-1; clone size: -; D gene: -; V gene: TRBV6-2/TRBV6-3